The present entry profiles one T cell receptor beta chain with its context. Its antigen is still unknown. Per-base quality was not reported, and no clone a single base away is much larger than it. The sample comes from a study of OX40 agonist ivuxolimab in advanced cancers. Regarding the research as a whole: The costimulatory receptor OX40 (CD134) was targeted by ivuxolimab, a fully human IgG2 agonistic monoclonal antibody. The paper covers the monotherapy dose-escalation part of the phase I ivuxolimab trial, which included N = 52 patients. The dose-escalation cohort was 80% to 90% male with a mean age of approximately 59 years, ranging from about 23 to 85. Prior anti-PD-1, anti-PD-L1 or anti-CTLA-4 therapy was permitted, and checkpoint inhibitors had been received by less than 45% of dose-escalation patients. Intravenous ivuxolimab was administered to patients every 2 weeks at six dose levels: 0.01, 0.1, 0.3, 1.5, 3 and 10 mg/kg. Among the approximately 50 dose-escalation patients, about 19 had hepatocellular carcinoma, 15 melanoma, 9 renal cell carcinoma and 9 head and neck cancer. Partial responses were achieved by three dose-escalation patients, of whom one had hepatocellular carcinoma and two had cutaneous melanoma. The purpose of peripheral TCRbeta sequencing was to test whether ivuxolimab changed TCR sequence diversity and led to clonal T-cell expansion. Broad study findings and their caveats: In the 0.1-3.0 mg/kg groups, partial responders had among the lowest normalized peripheral clonal expansion, particularly in CD8+ T cells. After ivuxolimab, CD8+ T cells had more expanded clones than CD4+ T cells on average. Low levels of normalized T-cell clonal expansion were also seen in some patients who did not respond. At doses from 0.1 to 3.0 mg/kg, clonal expansion was seen in both CD4+ and CD8+ blood T cells between baseline and week 6. The antigen specificity of the clonally expanded peripheral T cells was not determined.

Patients with a history of autoimmune disease or receiving systemic immunosuppression were excluded from the trial. In every dose cohort, peripheral blood was drawn for TCR sequencing at baseline, cycle 4 day 1, and cycle 7 day 1. The samples were taken from a phase I, first-in-human, multicenter, open-label dose-escalation trial of ivuxolimab. Adults with locally advanced or metastatic melanoma, renal cell carcinoma, hepatocellular carcinoma or head and neck squamous cell carcinoma were enrolled in the trial. Before TCR sequencing, CD4+ and CD8+ T cells were separately sorted from peripheral blood. For sequencing of the TCRbeta CDR3 region, genomic DNA was extracted from the sorted cells. The immunoSEQ Assay was used to sequence the TCRbeta CDR3 regions. The clones in this table, taken by TCRdb from immuneACCESS, are in-frame only. Not every clone is retained; where verified, under half of the shortfall comes from an unresolved V gene, and the cause of the rest is unknown. Recorded for this sample are some 100,000 clones; around 90% of them occurred a single time. Roughly 0.15% of the sample is in the top ten clones.

For this chain, trimming is 1 base at the V end and 7 bases at the J end, and the number of junction bases without a gene match is 5. The CDR3 starts with the cysteine, ends with the phenylalanine, and has 15 residues. CDR3 DNA only is kept here, 45 bases in frame from base 1. The germline V gene provides CDR1 SGHAT and CDR2 FQNNGV. Sample: CD4+ or CD8+ T cells sorted from blood, taken in a trial of the OX40 agonist ivuxolimab. The receptor was derived from an adult with an advanced solid tumor such as melanoma, head and neck, liver or kidney cancer. The chain couples TRBV11-2 to TRBJ1-5; TRBD1 aligns with 9 central bases. The DNA is TGTGCCAGCAGCTTAGGGGACAGGGAGGGACAGCCCCAGCATTTT. Protein translation: CASSLGDREGQPQHF.